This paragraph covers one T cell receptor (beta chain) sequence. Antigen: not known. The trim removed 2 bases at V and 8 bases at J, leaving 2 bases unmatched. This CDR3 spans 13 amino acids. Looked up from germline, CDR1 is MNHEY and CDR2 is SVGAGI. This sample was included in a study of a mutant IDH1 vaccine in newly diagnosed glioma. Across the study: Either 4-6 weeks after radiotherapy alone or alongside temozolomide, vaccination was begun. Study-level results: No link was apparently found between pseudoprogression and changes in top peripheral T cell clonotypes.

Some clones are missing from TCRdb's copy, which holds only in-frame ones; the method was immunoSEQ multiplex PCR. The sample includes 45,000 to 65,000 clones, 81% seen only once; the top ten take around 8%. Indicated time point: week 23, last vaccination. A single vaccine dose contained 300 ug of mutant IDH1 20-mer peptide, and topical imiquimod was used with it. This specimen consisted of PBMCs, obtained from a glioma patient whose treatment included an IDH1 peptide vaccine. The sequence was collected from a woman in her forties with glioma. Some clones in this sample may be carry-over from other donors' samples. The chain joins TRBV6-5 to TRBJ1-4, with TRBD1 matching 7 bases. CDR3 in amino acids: CASSYQGGEKLFF. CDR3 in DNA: TGTGCCAGCAGTTACCAGGGGGGCGAAAAACTGTTTTTT.